Listed below are T cell receptor beta chains from one sample, sequenced in a study of patients and donors after allogeneic stem cell transplantation. TCRdb fed the RT-PCR reads into MiXCR, producing one record per CDR3 protein. The sample lists approximately 430,000 distinct CDR3 sequences, more than 15% occurring once. Sequencing was carried out using blood, either unsorted or a sorted T cell fraction (not recorded which). The receptors here all came from a human donor who was either an allogeneic HSCT recipient or a stem cell or donor lymphocyte infusion donor (not recorded which). It is not recorded whose cells these are; they may come from a transplant donor. The CDR3 runs from the conserved cysteine through the conserved F or W. D genes are given only for firm matches. For some rows the clone size is stated as once, few or many, or as a class when expanded; others skip it.

J: TRBJ1-2
D: -
V: TRBV7-9
size: few
CDR3: CASRPSGYTF
DNA: TGTGCCAGCAGACCATCTGGCTACACCTTC

J: TRBJ2-7
D: -
V: TRBV20-1
size: -
CDR3: CSASLIDEQYF
DNA: TGCAGTGCTTCCCTCATCGACGAGCAGTACTTC

J: TRBJ2-2
D: -
V: TRBV9
size: few
CDR3: CASSVRAPQGANTGELFF
DNA: TGTGCCAGCAGCGTTCGTGCACCGCAGGGTGCGAACACCGGGGAGCTGTTTTTT

J: TRBJ2-3
D: TRBD2
V: TRBV7-9
size: few
CDR3: CASSPGTSAYTQYF
DNA: TGTGCCAGCAGCCCCGGGACTAGCGCCTATACGCAGTATTTT

J: TRBJ1-1
D: -
V: TRBV12-3/TRBV12-4
size: many
CDR3: CASSRQGGMEAFF
DNA: TGTGCCAGCAGTAGGCAGGGCGGGATGGAGGCTTTCTTT

J: TRBJ2-1
D: -
V: TRBV29-1
size: -
CDR3: CSVDLTDNEQFF
DNA: TGCAGCGTTGATCTGACAGACAATGAGCAGTTCTTC

J: TRBJ1-5
D: -
V: TRBV6-2/TRBV6-3
size: -
CDR3: CASTKYRGNQPQHF
DNA: TGTGCCAGCACCAAATATAGAGGGAATCAGCCCCAGCATTTT

J: TRBJ2-1
D: -
V: TRBV6-1
size: -
CDR3: CASRIGTINDNEQFF
DNA: TGTGCCAGCCGCATCGGGACCATCAATGACAATGAGCAGTTCTTC

J: TRBJ2-2
D: -
V: TRBV2
size: many
CDR3: CASRGNTGELFF
DNA: TGTGCCAGCAGAGGGAACACCGGGGAGCTGTTTTTT

J: TRBJ2-3
D: -
V: TRBV19
size: -
CDR3: CASSPNGSGTDTQYF
DNA: TGTGCCAGTAGTCCCAATGGGTCTGGGACAGATACGCAGTATTTT

J: TRBJ1-2
D: TRBD1
V: TRBV4-2
size: few
CDR3: CASSQDPQGAGGYTF
DNA: TGTGCCAGCAGCCAAGATCCCCAGGGGGCGGGAGGCTACACCTTC

J: TRBJ1-5
D: -
V: TRBV7-6
size: many
CDR3: CASSPLRGSDPQHF
DNA: TGTGCCAGCAGCCCTCTCAGGGGAAGTGATCCCCAGCATTTT

J: TRBJ1-2
D: -
V: TRBV12-3/TRBV12-4
size: few
CDR3: CASSRDNFGYTF
DNA: TGTGCCAGCAGTCGGGATAATTTTGGCTACACCTTC

J: TRBJ2-1
D: -
V: TRBV7-2
size: -
CDR3: CASSLVTGGKFF
DNA: TGTGCCAGCAGCTTAGTTACGGGTGGGAAGTTCTTC

J: TRBJ1-2
D: TRBD1
V: TRBV5-1
size: -
CDR3: CASSPTPDRVDGYTF
DNA: TGCGCCAGCAGCCCGACTCCCGACAGGGTGGATGGCTACACCTTC

J: TRBJ1-2
D: -
V: TRBV7-3
size: few
CDR3: CASSPGRGLYGYTF
DNA: TGTGCCAGCAGCCCCGGTAGGGGCCTCTATGGCTACACCTTC

J: TRBJ2-7
D: -
V: TRBV12-3/TRBV12-4
size: many
CDR3: CASSFDRTYEQYF
DNA: TGTGCCAGCAGTTTCGACAGGACCTACGAGCAGTACTTC

J: TRBJ1-1
D: -
V: TRBV6-5
size: -
CDR3: CASSWSPLGSEAFF
DNA: TGTGCCAGCAGTTGGAGTCCTCTCGGGTCTGAAGCTTTCTTT

J: TRBJ2-3
D: TRBD2
V: TRBV10-3
size: few
CDR3: CAIPSGGPGAKDTQYF
DNA: TGTGCCATCCCTAGCGGGGGGCCCGGGGCAAAAGATACGCAGTATTTT

J: TRBJ2-7
D: -
V: TRBV2
size: -
CDR3: CASSAHEQYF
DNA: TGTGCCAGCAGTGCACACGAGCAGTACTTC

J: TRBJ1-2
D: -
V: TRBV12-3/TRBV12-4
size: few
CDR3: CASSFRRGYTF
DNA: TGTGCCAGCAGTTTTCGGCGGGGCTACACCTTC

J: TRBJ2-7
D: -
V: TRBV12-3/TRBV12-4
size: many
CDR3: CASRSGVEQYF
DNA: TGTGCCAGCCGCTCAGGGGTCGAGCAGTACTTC

J: TRBJ1-1
D: -
V: TRBV18
size: few
CDR3: CASSHGQSTTEAFF
DNA: TGTGCCAGCTCACATGGACAGTCGACCACTGAAGCTTTCTTT

J: TRBJ1-5
D: TRBD1
V: TRBV6-2/TRBV6-3
size: few
CDR3: CATTGTGAQPQHF
DNA: TGTGCCACCACCGGGACAGGGGCTCAGCCCCAGCATTTT

J: TRBJ2-1
D: TRBD2
V: TRBV12-5
size: few
CDR3: CASGKPTPGLGTNEQFF
DNA: TGTGCTAGTGGTAAGCCAACACCGGGACTAGGGACCAATGAGCAGTTCTTC

J: TRBJ2-2
D: TRBD2
V: TRBV2
size: -
CDR3: CASSEPTSGHTGELFF
DNA: TGTGCCAGCAGTGAACCGACTAGCGGCCACACCGGGGAGCTGTTTTTT

J: TRBJ2-1
D: TRBD1
V: TRBV13
size: few
CDR3: CASNRDRVYNEQFF
DNA: TGTGCCAGCAACCGGGACAGGGTCTACAATGAGCAGTTCTTC

J: TRBJ1-1
D: -
V: TRBV11-2
size: -
CDR3: CASSLYVGNTEAFF
DNA: TGTGCCAGCAGCTTATATGTCGGCAACACTGAAGCTTTCTTT

J: TRBJ2-2
D: TRBD2
V: TRBV11-3
size: -
CDR3: CASSPPGLANTGELFF
DNA: TGTGCCAGCAGCCCCCCGGGACTAGCGAACACCGGGGAGCTGTTTTTT

J: TRBJ1-3
D: -
V: TRBV29-1
size: -
CDR3: CSVEKSRTESSGNTIYF
DNA: TGCAGCGTTGAAAAGTCTAGGACCGAGAGCTCTGGAAACACCATATATTTT

J: TRBJ2-7
D: -
V: TRBV14
size: few
CDR3: CASSQEVRGMGYEQYF
DNA: TGTGCCAGCAGCCAAGAGGTACGGGGGATGGGCTACGAGCAGTACTTC

J: TRBJ2-3
D: -
V: TRBV7-9
size: -
CDR3: CASSLTTRAADTQYF
DNA: TGTGCCAGCAGCTTAACAACCAGGGCTGCAGATACGCAGTATTTT

J: TRBJ1-1
D: -
V: TRBV12-3/TRBV12-4
size: few
CDR3: CASTIKVNTEAFF
DNA: TGTGCCAGCACCATTAAGGTGAACACTGAAGCTTTCTTT

J: TRBJ2-2
D: -
V: TRBV5-1
size: -
CDR3: CASSWDILGNPDTGELFF
DNA: TGCGCCAGCAGCTGGGACATATTAGGCAACCCAGACACCGGGGAGCTGTTTTTT

J: TRBJ2-5
D: TRBD1
V: TRBV5-1
size: few
CDR3: CASSFDRGEETQYF
DNA: TGCGCCAGCAGCTTCGACAGGGGTGAAGAGACCCAGTACTTC

J: TRBJ1-1
D: -
V: TRBV29-1
size: -
CDR3: CSVYLDSRNTEAFF
DNA: TGCAGCGTTTATTTGGACAGTCGGAACACTGAAGCTTTCTTT

J: TRBJ1-1
D: TRBD1
V: TRBV9
size: -
CDR3: CATRGRGDRTKNTEAFF
DNA: TGTGCCACCCGAGGTCGGGGGGACAGAACCAAGAACACTGAAGCTTTCTTT

J: TRBJ1-2
D: TRBD1
V: TRBV10-3
size: -
CDR3: CAISERGQENGYTF
DNA: TGTGCCATCAGTGAGAGGGGACAGGAAAACGGCTACACCTTC

J: TRBJ2-7
D: -
V: TRBV27
size: -
CDR3: CASSSDGLGSYEQYF
DNA: TGTGCCAGCAGTTCGGACGGACTGGGCTCCTACGAGCAGTACTTC

J: TRBJ2-1
D: TRBD2
V: TRBV7-3
size: few
CDR3: CASSLGTSGRRSYNEQFF
DNA: TGTGCCAGCAGCTTGGGGACTAGCGGGAGAAGAAGCTACAATGAGCAGTTCTTC

J: TRBJ2-2
D: -
V: TRBV28
size: -
CDR3: CASSLSAKGTGELFF
DNA: TGTGCCAGCAGTTTAAGTGCTAAGGGGACCGGGGAGCTGTTTTTT

J: TRBJ2-1
D: -
V: TRBV12-3/TRBV12-4
size: -
CDR3: CASSSLLGGGPNEQFF
DNA: TGTGCCAGCAGTTCCCTTTTGGGGGGGGGCCCCAATGAGCAGTTCTTC

J: TRBJ2-7
D: -
V: TRBV6-5
size: few
CDR3: CASSYLGTPYEQYF
DNA: TGTGCCAGCAGTTACTTGGGGACGCCCTACGAGCAGTACTTC

J: TRBJ1-2
D: -
V: TRBV7-3
size: -
CDR3: CASSLDTASGYGYTF
DNA: TGTGCCAGCAGCTTGGACACTGCCTCTGGGTATGGCTACACCTTC